This TCR beta chain was obtained from a study of control samples from healthy donors and cancer patients. The repertoire was sequenced with immunoSEQ multiplex PCR; TCRdb's copy has only in-frame clones and lacks some. The repertoire consists of approximately 110,000 clones, with approximately 89% occurring once and the leading ten covering 7.8%. The CDR3 sequence is 15 residues long. V lost 1 base and J 8 bases, leaving 14 bases between the germline ends. The germline gives CDR1 LGHNA, CDR2 YSLEER. The receptor comes from a young woman in good health. V is TRBV4-3 and J is TRBJ1-4; D remains unclear. Sequenced: blood. The CDR3 DNA is TGCGCCAGCAGCCAAGGAAAGGGAGGTAACGAAAAACTGTTTTTT. This translates into CASSQGKGGNEKLFF.